The sequence of this TCR beta chain was determined in a study of human T cells and chemical hapten exposure (dated by TCRdb to about 2021). A note on the overall study: For sensitization, 2% DPC in acetone was applied to a 2 cm by 2 cm area of upper inner arm skin. Throughout the study period of around 25 weeks, patients also received therapeutic DPC doses to the scalp every week. Patch testing on the upper back used Finn chambers containing 0.01% DPC, with scoring done after 6 days according to International Contact Dermatitis Research Group standards. Most of the patients in the cohort were female, and the cohort covered alopecia areata with under or over 50% scalp involvement, alopecia totalis and alopecia universalis. The libraries were sequenced as a pool, and the TCR yield per sample differed mostly because of small variations in library volumes within the pool. In alopecia patients, the study followed how the peripheral blood TCR repertoire changed in vivo over primary and secondary sensitization to diphenylcyclopropenone (DPC), a hapten. Patient blood was sampled pre-sensitization (week 0) and at 2, 6 and about 24 weeks after DPC sensitization. For TCR sequencing, blood came from 25 to 35 alopecia patients at anywhere from one to four time points (pre-sensitization, 2, 6 and 24 weeks).

Here is what the overall study found, with its caveats: Repeated subsampling changed both the strength of the expansion versus patch-test correlation and the threshold at which that correlation became significant. Patch test score correlated positively with the number of PT1 expanded TCRs, reaching significance at thresholds 8, 16 and 32 but not at 4. Because every patient had alopecia, a presumed autoimmune disease, the patients' immune response might differ from that of healthy individuals. DPC sensitization did not change the number of TCRs with a frequency above 1 in 1000, and there was no evidence of changes in global repertoire structure. Expanded TCRs formed significantly more large CDR3 similarity clusters than pre-sensitization or healthy control sets, consistent with antigen-driven responses.

The library was produced with RACE. Sequencing instrument: NextSeq 500. Library preparation attached unique molecular identifiers to individual cDNA molecules for quantitative, reproducible TCR counting. Both TCR alpha and TCR beta chains were sequenced from each blood RNA sample. As for the authors' bioinformatics: A median of approximately 96,000 TCRs per sample was observed, with a range of 23,224 to 690,600. V, J and CDR3 annotation of the TCR reads was performed with the Decombinator software suite. Every sample was subsampled to the same number of TCRs (28,000) for the PS versus PT1 abundance plots. Expanded TCRs were defined as absent before sensitization and observed at least eight times at the 2-week time point. TCRdb itself trimmed the public reads at Q25 with fastp, ran MiXCR and retained productive beta chains. Every distinct CDR3 protein forms one entry, paired with its most common genes and DNA. In this record, the V and J calls reflect TCRdb's handling and not the investigators' own analysis. This sample gives 85,000 to 100,000 distinct CDR3 sequences in total; approximately 10% of them show up just once. The ten largest clones add up to 2.2% of the sample.

According to the study, the label for this sample's time point signals: patch test 2, 6 weeks after DPC sensitization. The treatment or condition tag for this specimen amounts to: therapeutic diphenylcyclopropenone sensitization with weekly scalp DPC. At every patch-test visit, the blood draw took place before the patch test was put on. Patients were eligible if aged 18 to 70, diagnosed with alopecia and judged suitable for DPC therapy, and pregnant patients were excluded. Total RNA was extracted from unfractionated whole blood collected in Tempus Blood RNA tubes. This clonotype showed up many times. This receptor's antigen is unknown. No much larger clone is present one base from it, and per-base qualities are unavailable. V drops 1 base and J drops 7 bases, leaving 11 bases in between. From the cysteine through the phenylalanine, the CDR3 covers 15 amino acids. Here the CDR3 DNA is all that survives: 45 bases in frame from base 1. Via the germline V gene (reference sequence), CDR1 is MNHEY and CDR2 SMNVEV.

The V and J genes are TRBV27 and TRBJ1-6, with no reliable assignment of the D segment. This material consisted of whole blood, taken in connection with sensitization to the hapten diphenylcyclopropenone (DPC). The clonotype originates from a man aged 35 to 55 with alopecia areata. Some clones in this sample may be carry-over from other donors' samples. CDR3 region: CASSLYQVLNSPLHF. The DNA sequence is given as TGTGCCAGCAGTTTATACCAGGTTTTGAATTCACCCCTCCACTTT.